This TCR beta chain appears in the sequencing data of a study of OX40 agonist ivuxolimab in advanced cancers. This CDR3 comprises 12 residues. Germline CDR1 SGHVS, CDR2 FNYEAQ. The V end lost 3 bases, the J end lost 5 bases, and 8 bases lay between the germline ends. The data were produced by immunoSEQ multiplex PCR, yet TCRdb's version contains in-frame clones alone and is incomplete. The sample lists 45,000 to 50,000 clones, 88% occurring once. This TCR was sampled from an adult with an advanced solid tumor such as melanoma, head and neck, liver or kidney cancer. The chain recombines TRBV7-6 with TRBJ2-7; D uncertain. The source was CD4+ or CD8+ T cells sorted from blood, collected in a trial of the OX40 agonist ivuxolimab. The CDR3 DNA reads TGTGCCAGCAGCTTTCTTGGCGACGAGCAGTACTTC. This encodes CASSFLGDEQYF.